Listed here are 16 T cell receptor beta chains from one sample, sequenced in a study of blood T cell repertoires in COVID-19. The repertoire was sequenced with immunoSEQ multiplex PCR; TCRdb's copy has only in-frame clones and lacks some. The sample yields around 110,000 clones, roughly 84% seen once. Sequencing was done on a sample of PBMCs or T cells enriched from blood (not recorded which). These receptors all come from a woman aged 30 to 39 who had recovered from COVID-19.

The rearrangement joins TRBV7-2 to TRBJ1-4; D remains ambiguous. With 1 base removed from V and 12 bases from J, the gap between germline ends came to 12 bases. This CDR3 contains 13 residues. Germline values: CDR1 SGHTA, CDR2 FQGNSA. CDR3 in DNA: TGTGCCAGCAGCTTAGATCCGAGTTCCGAACTGTTTTTT. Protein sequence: CASSLDPSSELFF.

This CDR3 reads CASSQELVNLQGEIAYEQYF. Written as DNA, the CDR3 is TGTGCCAGCAGCCAAGAGTTGGTCAATCTACAGGGGGAAATCGCCTACGAGCAGTACTTC. The rearrangement uses TRBV3-1 (or the pseudogene TRBV3-2) and TRBJ2-7; TRBD1 aligns across 8 bases. The junction had 18 bases not matched to a gene; V was cut back by 0 bases and J by 2 bases. Per the germline V gene, CDR1 is LGHDT and CDR2 is YNNKEL (reference sequence). The CDR3 length is 20 residues.

This CDR3 is CAWGRPNSPLHF. DNA for the CDR3: TGTGCCTGGGGCAGGCCAAATTCACCCCTCCACTTT. The chain recombines TRBV30 with TRBJ1-6; D gene ambiguous. This CDR3 spans 12 amino acids. The ends were cut back, 5 bases at V and 7 bases at J, with 9 bases in the middle. Germline V gene data show CDR1 as GTSNPN and CDR2 as SVGIG (reference sequence).

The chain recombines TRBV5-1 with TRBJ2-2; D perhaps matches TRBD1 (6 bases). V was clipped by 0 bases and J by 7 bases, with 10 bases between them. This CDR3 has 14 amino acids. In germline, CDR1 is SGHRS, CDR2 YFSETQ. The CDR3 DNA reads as TGCGCCAGCAGCTTGGTTGGGGGCGGCGGGGAGCTGTTTTTT. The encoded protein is CASSLVGGGGELFF.

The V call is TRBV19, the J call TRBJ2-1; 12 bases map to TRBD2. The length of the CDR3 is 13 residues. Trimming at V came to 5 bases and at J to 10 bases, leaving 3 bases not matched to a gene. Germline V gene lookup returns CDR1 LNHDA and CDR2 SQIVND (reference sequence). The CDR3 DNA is TGTGCCAGTAGTCCTAGCGGGAGGGGGGAGCAGTTCTTC. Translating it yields CASSPSGRGEQFF.

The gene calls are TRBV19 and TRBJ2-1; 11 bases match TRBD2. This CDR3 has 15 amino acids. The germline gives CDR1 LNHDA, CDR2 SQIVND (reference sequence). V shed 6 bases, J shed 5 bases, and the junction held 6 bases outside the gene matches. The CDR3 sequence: CASRTSGRGNNEQFF. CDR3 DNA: TGTGCCAGTAGAACTAGCGGGAGAGGAAACAATGAGCAGTTCTTC.

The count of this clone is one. In nucleotides, the CDR3 is TGTGCCAGTAGTCCCCCGGGACAATCTGGGGAGACCCAGTACTTC. It codes for CASSPPGQSGETQYF. The rearrangement links TRBV19 to TRBJ2-5; weak D call: TRBD1 (6 bases). Germline loops: CDR1 LNHDA, CDR2 SQIVND (reference sequence). The germline V and J ends were trimmed by 5 bases and 5 bases, with 18 bases remaining between them. This CDR3 region has 15 residues.

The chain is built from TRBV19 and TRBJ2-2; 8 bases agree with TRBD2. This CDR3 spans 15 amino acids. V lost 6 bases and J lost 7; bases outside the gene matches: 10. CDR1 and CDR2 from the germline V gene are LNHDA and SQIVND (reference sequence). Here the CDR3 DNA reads TGTGCCAGTAGCCTCACAGCGGGAGCGATCGGGGAGCTGTTTTTT. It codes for CASSLTAGAIGELFF.

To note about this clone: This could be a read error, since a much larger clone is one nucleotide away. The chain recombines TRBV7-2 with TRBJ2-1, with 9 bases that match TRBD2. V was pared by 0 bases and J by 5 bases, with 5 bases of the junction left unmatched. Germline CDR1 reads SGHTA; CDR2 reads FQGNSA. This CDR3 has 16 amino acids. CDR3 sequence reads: CASSLAFSGSHNEQFF. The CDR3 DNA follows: TGTGCCAGCAGCTTAGCGTTTAGCGGGAGCCACAATGAGCAGTTCTTC.

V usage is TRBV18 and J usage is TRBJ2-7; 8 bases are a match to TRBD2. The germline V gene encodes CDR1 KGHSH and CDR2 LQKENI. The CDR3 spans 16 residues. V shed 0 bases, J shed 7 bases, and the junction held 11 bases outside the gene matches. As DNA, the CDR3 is TGTGCCAGCTCACCACCAGAAAGCGGGAGCCGCGGGGAGCAGTACTTC. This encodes CASSPPESGSRGEQYF.

The CDR3 loop reads CASSSRLGNTEAFF. For the CDR3, the DNA is TGTGCCAGCAGCTCTAGACTGGGGAACACTGAAGCTTTCTTT. The V and J genes are TRBV7-9 and TRBJ1-1; no clear D gene. Trimming took off 4 bases at V and 1 base at J, with 10 bases between the two ends. The CDR3 is 14 amino acids. Per germline, CDR1 SEHNR and CDR2 FQNEAQ (reference sequence).

CDR3 DNA: TGCGCCAGCAGCCAACCGACAGGACGCAATCAGCCCCAGCATTTT. Amino acids: CASSQPTGRNQPQHF. The V and J genes are TRBV4-1 and TRBJ1-5; perhaps TRBD1 as D (6 bases). Trimming took 2 bases from V and 2 from J, leaving 10 bases between them. CDR3 length equals 15 residues. Germline V gives CDR1 MGHRA, CDR2 YSYEKL.

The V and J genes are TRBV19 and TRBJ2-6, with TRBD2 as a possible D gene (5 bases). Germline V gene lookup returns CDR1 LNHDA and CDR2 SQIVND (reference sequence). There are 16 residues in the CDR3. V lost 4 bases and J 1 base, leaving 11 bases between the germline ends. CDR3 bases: TGTGCCAGTAGTACCCGGACTGTTTCTGGGGCCAACGTCCTGACTTTC. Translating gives CASSTRTVSGANVLTF.

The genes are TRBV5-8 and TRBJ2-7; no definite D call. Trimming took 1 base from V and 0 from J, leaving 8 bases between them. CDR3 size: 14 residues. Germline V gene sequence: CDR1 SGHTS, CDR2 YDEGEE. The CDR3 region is CASSLFPVSYEQYF. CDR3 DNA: TGTGCCAGCAGCTTGTTTCCCGTCTCCTACGAGCAGTACTTC.

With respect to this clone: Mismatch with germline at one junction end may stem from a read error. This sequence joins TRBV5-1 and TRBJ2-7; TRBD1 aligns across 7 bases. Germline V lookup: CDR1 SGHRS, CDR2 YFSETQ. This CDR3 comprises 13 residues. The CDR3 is CASTLGTAYEQYF. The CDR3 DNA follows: TGCGCCAGCACCTTGGGGACAGCATACGAGCAGTACTTC.

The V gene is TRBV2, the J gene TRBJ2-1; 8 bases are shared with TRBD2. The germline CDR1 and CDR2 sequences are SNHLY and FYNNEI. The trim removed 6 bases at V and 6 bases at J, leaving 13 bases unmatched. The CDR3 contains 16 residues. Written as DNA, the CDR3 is TGTGCCAGCAGCCCCCCCACAGCGGGAGAGGTCAATGAGCAGTTCTTC. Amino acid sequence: CASSPPTAGEVNEQFF.